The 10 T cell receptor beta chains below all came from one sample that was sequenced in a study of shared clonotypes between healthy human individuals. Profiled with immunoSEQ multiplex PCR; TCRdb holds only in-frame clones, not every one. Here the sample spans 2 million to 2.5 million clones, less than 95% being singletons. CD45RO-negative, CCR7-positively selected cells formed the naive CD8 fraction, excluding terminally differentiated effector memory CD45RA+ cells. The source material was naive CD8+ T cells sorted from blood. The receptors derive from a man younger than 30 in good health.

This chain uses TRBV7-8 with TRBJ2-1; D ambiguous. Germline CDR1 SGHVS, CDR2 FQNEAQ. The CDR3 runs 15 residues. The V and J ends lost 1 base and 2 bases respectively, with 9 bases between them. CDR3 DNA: TGTGCCAGCAGCTTAGATGGATCCGCCTACAATGAGCAGTTCTTC. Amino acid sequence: CASSLDGSAYNEQFF.

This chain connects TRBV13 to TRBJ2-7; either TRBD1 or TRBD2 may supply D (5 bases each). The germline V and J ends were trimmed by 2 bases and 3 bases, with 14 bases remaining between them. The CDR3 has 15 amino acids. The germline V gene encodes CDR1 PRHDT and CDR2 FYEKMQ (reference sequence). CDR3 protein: CASSLQVGGIYEQYF. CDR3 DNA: TGTGCCAGCAGCTTACAGGTTGGGGGTATCTACGAGCAGTACTTC.

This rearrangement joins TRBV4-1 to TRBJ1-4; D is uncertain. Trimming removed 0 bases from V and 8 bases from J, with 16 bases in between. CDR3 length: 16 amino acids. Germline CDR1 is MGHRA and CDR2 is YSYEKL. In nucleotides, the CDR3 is TGCGCCAGCAGCCAAGATCCGAAGGGAATAGAGGAAAAACTGTTTTTT. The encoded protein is CASSQDPKGIEEKLFF.

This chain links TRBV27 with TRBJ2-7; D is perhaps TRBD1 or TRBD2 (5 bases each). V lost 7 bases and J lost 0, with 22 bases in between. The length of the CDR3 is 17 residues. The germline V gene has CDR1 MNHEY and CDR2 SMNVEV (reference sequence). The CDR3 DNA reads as TGTGCCAGCAAATACCCAAAGTGGGGGAACCTCTCCTACGAGCAGTACTTC. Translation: CASKYPKWGNLSYEQYF.

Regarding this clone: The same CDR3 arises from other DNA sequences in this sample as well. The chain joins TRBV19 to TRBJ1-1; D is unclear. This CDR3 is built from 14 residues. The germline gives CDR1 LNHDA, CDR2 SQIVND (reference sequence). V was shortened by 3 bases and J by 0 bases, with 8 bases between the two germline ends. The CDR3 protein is CASSIGSLNTEAFF. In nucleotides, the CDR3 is TGTGCCAGTAGTATCGGCAGTCTGAACACTGAAGCTTTCTTT.

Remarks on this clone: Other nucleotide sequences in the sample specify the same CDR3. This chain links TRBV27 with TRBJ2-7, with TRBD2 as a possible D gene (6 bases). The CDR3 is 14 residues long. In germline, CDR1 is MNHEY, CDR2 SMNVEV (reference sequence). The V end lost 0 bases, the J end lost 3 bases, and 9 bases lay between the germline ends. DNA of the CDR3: TGTGCCAGCAGTTTATCCGGGAGCGGCTACGAGCAGTACTTC. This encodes CASSLSGSGYEQYF.

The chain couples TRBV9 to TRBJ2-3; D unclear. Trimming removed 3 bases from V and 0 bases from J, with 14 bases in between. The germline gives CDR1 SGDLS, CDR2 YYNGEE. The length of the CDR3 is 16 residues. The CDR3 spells CASSGRSGLSTDTQYF. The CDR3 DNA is TGTGCCAGCAGCGGTAGGTCCGGGCTAAGCACAGATACGCAGTATTTT.

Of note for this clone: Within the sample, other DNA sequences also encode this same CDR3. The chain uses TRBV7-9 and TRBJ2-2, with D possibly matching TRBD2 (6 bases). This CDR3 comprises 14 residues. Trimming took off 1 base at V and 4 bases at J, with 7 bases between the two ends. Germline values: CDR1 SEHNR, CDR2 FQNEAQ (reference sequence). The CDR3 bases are TGTGCCAGCAGCTTAGTCGGGAGCACCGGGGAGCTGTTTTTT. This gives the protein CASSLVGSTGELFF.

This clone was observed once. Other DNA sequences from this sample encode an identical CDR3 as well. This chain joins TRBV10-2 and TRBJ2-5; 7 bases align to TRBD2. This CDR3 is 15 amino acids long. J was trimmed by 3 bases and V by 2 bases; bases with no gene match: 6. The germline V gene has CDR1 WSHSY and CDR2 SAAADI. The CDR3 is CASSEILAGEETQYF. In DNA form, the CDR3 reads TGCGCCAGCAGTGAGATTCTGGCGGGGGAAGAGACCCAGTACTTC.

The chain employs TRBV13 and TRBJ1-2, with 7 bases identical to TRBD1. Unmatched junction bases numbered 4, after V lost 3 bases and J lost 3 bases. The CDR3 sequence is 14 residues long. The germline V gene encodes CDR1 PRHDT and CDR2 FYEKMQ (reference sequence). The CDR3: CASSFDRDHYGYTF. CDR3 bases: TGTGCCAGCAGCTTCGACAGGGACCACTATGGCTACACCTTC. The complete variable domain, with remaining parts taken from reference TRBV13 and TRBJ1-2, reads AAGVIQSPRHLIKEKRETATLKCYPIPRHDTVYWYQQGPGQDPQFLISFYEKMQSDKGSIPDRFSAQQFSDYHSELNMSSLELGDSALYFCASSFDRDHYGYTFGSGTRLTVV.